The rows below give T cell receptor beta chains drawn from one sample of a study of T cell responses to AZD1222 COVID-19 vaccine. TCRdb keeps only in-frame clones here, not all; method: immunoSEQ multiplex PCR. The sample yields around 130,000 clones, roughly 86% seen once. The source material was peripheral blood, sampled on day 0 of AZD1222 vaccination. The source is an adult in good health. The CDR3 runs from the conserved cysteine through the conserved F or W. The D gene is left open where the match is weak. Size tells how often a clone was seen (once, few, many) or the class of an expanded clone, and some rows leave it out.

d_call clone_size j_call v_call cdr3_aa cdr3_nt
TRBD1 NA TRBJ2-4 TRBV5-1 CASSEDRALAKNIQYF TGCGCCAGCAGCGAGGACAGGGCGTTAGCCAAAAACATTCAGTACTTC
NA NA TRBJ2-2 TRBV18 CASSPPVTGELFF TGTGCCAGCTCACCACCGGTGACCGGGGAGCTGTTTTTT
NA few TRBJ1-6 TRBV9 CASSAETSNSPLHF TGTGCCAGCAGCGCCGAAACTTCCAATTCACCCCTCCACTTT
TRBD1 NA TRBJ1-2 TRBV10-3 CAISEQDRENYGYTF TGTGCCATCAGTGAGCAGGACAGGGAAAACTATGGCTACACCTTC
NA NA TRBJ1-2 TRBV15 CATSRGIDYGYTF TGTGCCACCAGCAGAGGGATCGACTATGGCTACACCTTC
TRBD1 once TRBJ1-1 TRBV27 CASTRAGGVNTEAFF TGTGCCAGCACTCGAGCAGGGGGCGTGAACACTGAAGCTTTCTTT
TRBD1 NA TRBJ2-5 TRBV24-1 CATSEDRGHQETQYF TGTGCCACCAGTGAGGACAGGGGACACCAAGAGACCCAGTACTTC
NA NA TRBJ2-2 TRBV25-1 CASSPTGTGELFF TGTGCCAGCAGTCCCACCGGCACCGGGGAGCTGTTTTTT
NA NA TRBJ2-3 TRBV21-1 CASNPWVGETTDTQYF TGTGCCAGCAACCCCTGGGTAGGGGAGACAACAGATACGCAGTATTTT
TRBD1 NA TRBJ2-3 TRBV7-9 CASSSNRGPDTQYF TGTGCCAGCAGCTCGAACAGGGGGCCGGATACGCAGTATTTT
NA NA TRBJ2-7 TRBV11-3 CASHDPGFGLEQYF TGTGCCAGCCACGACCCGGGATTTGGCCTCGAGCAGTACTTC
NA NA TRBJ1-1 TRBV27 CATRGHGNTEAFF TGTGCCACTAGGGGACACGGGAACACTGAAGCTTTCTTT
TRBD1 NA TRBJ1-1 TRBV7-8 CASSPGQGWTEAFF TGTGCCAGCAGCCCCGGACAGGGATGGACTGAAGCTTTCTTT
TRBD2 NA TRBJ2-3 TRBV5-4 CASSLGLAGAFTDTQYF TGTGCCAGCAGCTTAGGACTAGCGGGGGCCTTCACAGATACGCAGTATTTT
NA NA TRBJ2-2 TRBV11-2 CASSPGGQYTGELFF TGTGCCAGCAGCCCAGGCGGGCAATACACCGGGGAGCTGTTTTTT
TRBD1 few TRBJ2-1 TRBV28 CATRGTGANNEQFF TGTGCCACCAGAGGGACAGGGGCTAACAATGAGCAGTTCTTC
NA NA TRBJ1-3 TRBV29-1 CSVELDNSGNTIYF TGCAGCGTTGAGTTGGACAACTCTGGAAACACCATATATTTT
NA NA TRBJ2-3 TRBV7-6 CASSLAGRLDTQYF TGTGCCAGCAGCTTGGCGGGTAGGCTGGATACGCAGTATTTT
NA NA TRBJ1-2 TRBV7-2 CASSFAGRTYGYTF TGTGCCAGCAGCTTCGCAGGACGGACCTATGGCTACACCTTC
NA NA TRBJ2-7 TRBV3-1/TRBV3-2 CASSPNLLMTYEQYF TGTGCCAGCAGCCCCAACCTTCTCATGACCTACGAGCAGTACTTC
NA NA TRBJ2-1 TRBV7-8 CASSLRLGTGSYNEQFF TGTGCCAGCAGCTTAAGACTCGGAACGGGCTCCTACAATGAGCAGTTCTTC
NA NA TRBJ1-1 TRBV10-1 CASIFHTEAFF TGCGCCAGCATCTTCCACACTGAAGCTTTCTTT